This TCR beta chain stems from a study of PD-1 blockade in classical Hodgkin lymphoma (dated by TCRdb to the early 2020s). Concerning the study at large: Nivolumab dosing was 3 mg/kg intravenously every 2 weeks, continuing until either disease progression or unacceptable toxicity. The study used CyTOF and TCR beta sequencing to define a peripheral blood immune signature of response to PD-1 blockade in classical Hodgkin lymphoma.

The Qiagen DNeasy kit was used to extract genomic DNA from unsorted PBMCs and from the negatively selected CD4+ and CD8+ fractions. TCR beta CDR3 regions were subjected to amplification by immunoSEQ multiplex PCR with primers that anneal to V and J segments. A synthetic immune receptor repertoire was used to minimize amplification bias, and remaining bias was computationally removed after sequencing. The paper's processing steps were these. Repertoire diversity was quantified as the Shannon entropy index using custom Python scripts. Unsorted, CD4+ and CD8+ repertoires were analyzed separately, except for combined analyses in which CD4+ and CD8+ sequences were merged in silico. Clonal expansion was defined as at least a 2-fold frequency increase after treatment relative to C1D1, with a pseudocount of 0.5 for undetected baseline clones. Clones with 0 or 1 copy at C1D1 were defined as singleton clones, while clones with 2 or more copies were defined as non-singleton clones. Clones expanded in unsorted samples were assigned a CD4+, CD8+ or unknown annotation through matching of protein sequences in sorted samples from the same patient. Wilcoxon tests on paired samples were used to test changes in diversity from C1D1 to C4D1. What TCRdb holds here is the immuneACCESS table cut down to in-frame rearrangements. Part of the clones is not present; checked against another copy, under half of the missing clones reflect an unresolved V gene, and the others are unexplained. The DNA was the basis for D and trimming; V, J and clone size are from that table. This sample has almost 100,000 clones in its table, and more than 90% of those were observed once. Together, the top ten hold about 2.5% of the sample.

Findings and caveats that apply to the study as a whole: Trial patients achieving complete response had baseline diversity similar to newly diagnosed patients, whereas partial responders and progressors had significantly lower diversity. CD4+ but not CD8+ TCR diversity rose significantly by C4D1 (p=0.0027 vs p=0.16), most apparent in complete responders (p=0.02). Only a single clinical trial cohort was studied, and what caused the repertoire differences, possibly disease activity or prior therapy, remained undefined. Baseline TCR diversity was reported to be lower in newly diagnosed patients than in healthy donors, and even lower in relapsed/refractory patients. Diversity was lower in patients who began nivolumab less than 1 year after ASCT, so these patients were left out of later analyses to avoid confounding by immune reconstitution.

This clone came up a few times. Its antigen has not been determined. No per-base quality is available; no much larger clone lies one base away. The time point label on this specimen signifies: cycle 1 day 1 (C1D1), immediately before nivolumab initiation. All trial patients had relapsed after autologous stem cell transplantation, with cohorts A, B and C differing in prior brentuximab vedotin exposure. The trial cohort comprised a few dozen patients with relapsed/refractory classical Hodgkin lymphoma whose best overall responses were complete response, partial response or progressive disease. In the multi-cohort phase II CheckMate 205 trial, trial patients received single-agent nivolumab. An independent review committee assessed best overall response by applying the 2007 International Working Group response criteria. PBMCs from the trial were collected at three points: immediately before nivolumab initiation (C1D1), and during therapy at cycle 2 day 1 and cycle 4 day 1. After peripheral blood was drawn into 8 mL Vacutainer Cell Preparation Tubes, PBMCs were isolated by centrifugation and then cryopreserved.

CDR1 and CDR2 (SGHVS, FQNEAQ) derive from the germline V gene. The CDR3 holds 14 amino acids from the cysteine to the phenylalanine. The DNA shown is the 42-base CDR3, in frame from base 1. V is pared back by 5 bases and J by 2 bases, with 9 bases lying between the germline termini. The clonotype was recovered from a human donor with classical Hodgkin lymphoma. The sequencing used peripheral blood mononuclear cells (PBMCs), collected at baseline. Recombination joined TRBV7-8 with TRBJ1-4; the best D guess is TRBD1, with 5 bases matching. The CDR3 sequence is CASSPGSTNEKLFF. The DNA sequence is given as TGTGCCAGCAGCCCAGGGTCCACTAATGAAAAACTGTTTTTT.